This TCR beta chain was recorded in a study of blood T cell repertoires in COVID-19. The authors' processing: The assay estimated nucleated cells by amplifying reference gene primers. Here immunoSEQ multiplex PCR was the method, and the copy in TCRdb shows in-frame clones only, minus some. D and trimming come from the DNA, and the V and J calls and clone size come from that table. This table has around 110,000 clones, around 80% appearing once. The V and J ends lost 0 bases and 4 bases respectively, with 12 bases between them. Germline CDR1 is MNHEY and CDR2 is SVGAGI. This CDR3 has 15 residues. The receptor was isolated from a man between 70 and 80 years old with active or convalescent COVID-19. The specimen was peripheral blood. The J gene is TRBJ2-5, the V gene TRBV6-5; tentatively, D is TRBD2 (6 bases). The CDR3 loop is CASSYSWRGGETQYF. CDR3 nucleotide sequence: TGTGCCAGCAGTTACTCGTGGCGGGGAGGAGAGACCCAGTACTTC.